This TCR beta chain is drawn from a study of T cells in women clearing cervical HPV infection. Study-level background: Case blood was drawn when the lesion was first found; control blood after infection became undetectable. Notes on the study in general: Each sample's T-cell count was unknown, possibly confounding richness. Timing of associations relative to infection is unclear; T-cell subsets were not isolated.

Germline CDR1 and CDR2: SGHDT and YYEEEE. This CDR3 has 15 residues. The method was immunoSEQ multiplex PCR; TCRdb's version includes in-frame clones alone and lacks a portion of them. This table lists 40,000 to 60,000 clones. A note on this clone: Its antigen remains unknown. The read falls 3 residues short of the CDR3 end, and the missing part is taken from the germline J gene.

This rearrangement joins TRBV5-6 to TRBJ2-2; tentatively, D is TRBD1 (6 bases). This TCR was recovered from a woman aged 18-69 years with a cervical HPV16 infection that either progressed to CIN3+ or cleared (not recorded which). Sequencing input: blood buffy coat. Incomplete CDR3 DNA: TGTGCCAGCAGCTTGGGGACAGAGAGTAATTCACCG. Translation: CASSLGTESNSP. The entire CDR3 is CASSLGTESNSPLFF. The full variable domain, in which reference TRBV5-6 and TRBJ2-2 provide the parts outside the CDR3, is DAGVTQSPTHLIKTRGQQVTLRCSPKSGHDTVSWYQQALGQGPQFIFQYYEEEERQRGNFPDRFSGHQFPNYSSELNVNALLLGDSALYLCASSLGTESNSPLFFGEGSRLTVL.